One T cell receptor beta chain is described in this entry. The antigen is undetermined. This clone may be a read error of a much larger clone one base away. A mixed TRB-A/B primer pool amplified rearranged TRB by multiplex touch-down PCR. TCRdb ran MiXCR on the multiplex PCR reads and lists one entry per CDR3 protein. This table has more than 700 distinct CDR3 sequences, about 21% appearing once. The template was genomic DNA from peripheral blood, not RNA. The source of the sample is a study of T cell repertoires in aging, cancer and after chemotherapy. Study background: Pre- and post-chemotherapy samples were paired from chronic lymphocytic leukemia patients treated with fludarabine- or bendamustine-based regimens.

The study, taken as a whole, reports: Median generation probability rose over the chemotherapy interval in each cancer cohort, suggesting rebound thymic output. In healthy donors, age-related TCR diversity loss mainly reflected lost richness. Compared with age-matched healthy donors, untreated hematological or solid cancer patients showed higher blood TCR clonality.

The sample taken for sequencing was blood. The receptor comes from a human donor with a blood cancer.

This CDR3 reads CATSETGSTDTQFF. Here the CDR3 DNA reads TGTGCCACCAGTGAGACAGGGAGCACAGATACGCAGTTTTTT. This chain joins TRBV24-1 and TRBJ2-3; 7 bases fit TRBD1. The CDR3 is 14 residues long. Germline V lookup: CDR1 KGHDR, CDR2 SFDVKD.